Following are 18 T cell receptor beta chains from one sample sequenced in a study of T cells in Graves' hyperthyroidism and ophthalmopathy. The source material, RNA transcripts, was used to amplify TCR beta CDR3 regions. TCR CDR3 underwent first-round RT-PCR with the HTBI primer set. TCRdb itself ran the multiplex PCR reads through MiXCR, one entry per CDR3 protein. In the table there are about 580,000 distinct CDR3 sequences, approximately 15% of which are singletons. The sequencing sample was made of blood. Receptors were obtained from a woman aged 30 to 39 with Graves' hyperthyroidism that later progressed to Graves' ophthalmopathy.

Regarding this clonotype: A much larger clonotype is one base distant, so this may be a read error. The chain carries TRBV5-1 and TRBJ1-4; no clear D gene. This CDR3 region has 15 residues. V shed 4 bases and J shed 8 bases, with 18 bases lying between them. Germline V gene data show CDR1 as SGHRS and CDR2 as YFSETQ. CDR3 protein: CASSVLQRDAEKLFF. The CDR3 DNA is TGCGCCAGCAGCGTCCTCCAGCGGGATGCGGAAAAACTGTTTTTT.

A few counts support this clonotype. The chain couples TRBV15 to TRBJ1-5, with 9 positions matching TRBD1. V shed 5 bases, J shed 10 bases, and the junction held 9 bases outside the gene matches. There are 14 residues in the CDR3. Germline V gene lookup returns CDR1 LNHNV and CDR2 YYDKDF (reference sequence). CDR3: CATSRRDRATPQHF. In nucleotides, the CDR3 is TGTGCCACCAGCCGCCGGGACAGGGCGACTCCCCAGCATTTT.

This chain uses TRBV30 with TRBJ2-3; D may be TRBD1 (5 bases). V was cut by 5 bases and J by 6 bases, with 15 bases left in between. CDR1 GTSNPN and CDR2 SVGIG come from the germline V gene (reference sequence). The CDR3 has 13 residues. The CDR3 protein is CAWEQAMEDTQYF. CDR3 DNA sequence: TGTGCCTGGGAACAGGCGATGGAGGATACGCAGTATTTT.

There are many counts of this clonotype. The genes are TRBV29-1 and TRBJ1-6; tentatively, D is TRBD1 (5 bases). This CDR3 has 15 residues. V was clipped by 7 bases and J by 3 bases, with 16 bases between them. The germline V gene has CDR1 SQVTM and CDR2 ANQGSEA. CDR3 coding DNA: TGCAGCGGAAAACCGGGACTTCTCTATAATTCACCCCTCCACTTT. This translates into CSGKPGLLYNSPLHF. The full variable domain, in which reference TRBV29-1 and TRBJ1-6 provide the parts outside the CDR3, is SAVISQKPSRDICQRGTSLTIQCQVDSQVTMMFWYRQQPGQSLTLIATANQGSEATYESGFVIDKFPISRPNLTFSTLTVSNMSPEDSSIYLCSGKPGLLYNSPLHFGNGTRLTVT.

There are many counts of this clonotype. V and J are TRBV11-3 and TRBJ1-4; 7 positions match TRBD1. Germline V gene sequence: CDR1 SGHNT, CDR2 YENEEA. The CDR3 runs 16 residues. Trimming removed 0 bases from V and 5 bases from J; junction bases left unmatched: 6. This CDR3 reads CASSLDRQGGNEKLFF. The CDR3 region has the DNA TGTGCCAGCAGCTTAGATCGACAGGGAGGAAATGAAAAACTGTTTTTT.

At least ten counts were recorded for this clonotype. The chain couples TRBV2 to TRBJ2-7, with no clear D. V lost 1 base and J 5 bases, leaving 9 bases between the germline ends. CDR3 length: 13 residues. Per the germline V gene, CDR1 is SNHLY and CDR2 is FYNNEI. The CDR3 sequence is CASSEGGSDEQYF. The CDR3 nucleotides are TGTGCCAGCAGTGAAGGCGGATCCGACGAGCAGTACTTC.

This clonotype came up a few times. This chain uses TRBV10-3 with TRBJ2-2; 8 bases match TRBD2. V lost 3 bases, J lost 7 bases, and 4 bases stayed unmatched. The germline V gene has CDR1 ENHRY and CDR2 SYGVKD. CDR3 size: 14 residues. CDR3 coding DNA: TGTGCCATCAGTGAAGCGGGAGCGGTCGGGGAGCTGTTTTTT. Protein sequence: CAISEAGAVGELFF.

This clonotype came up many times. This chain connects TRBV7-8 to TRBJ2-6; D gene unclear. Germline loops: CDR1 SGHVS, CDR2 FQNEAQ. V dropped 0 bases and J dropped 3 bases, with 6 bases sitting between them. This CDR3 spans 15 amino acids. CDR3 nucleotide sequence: TGTGCCAGCAGCTTAGCTTGGGGTGGGGCCAACGTCCTGACTTTC. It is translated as CASSLAWGGANVLTF.

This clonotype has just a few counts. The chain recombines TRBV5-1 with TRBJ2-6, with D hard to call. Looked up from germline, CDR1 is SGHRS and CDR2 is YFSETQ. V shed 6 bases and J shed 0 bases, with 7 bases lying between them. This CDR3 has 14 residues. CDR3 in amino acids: CASIPTSGANVLTF. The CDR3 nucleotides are TGCGCCAGCATACCAACCTCTGGGGCCAACGTCCTGACTTTC.

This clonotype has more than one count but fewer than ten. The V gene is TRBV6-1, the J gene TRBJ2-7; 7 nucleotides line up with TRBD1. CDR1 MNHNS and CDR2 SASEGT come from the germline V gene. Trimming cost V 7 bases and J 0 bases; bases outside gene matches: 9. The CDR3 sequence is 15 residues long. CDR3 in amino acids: CASIIQGIPSYEQYF. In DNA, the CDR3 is TGTGCCAGCATCATACAGGGGATCCCCTCCTACGAGCAGTACTTC.

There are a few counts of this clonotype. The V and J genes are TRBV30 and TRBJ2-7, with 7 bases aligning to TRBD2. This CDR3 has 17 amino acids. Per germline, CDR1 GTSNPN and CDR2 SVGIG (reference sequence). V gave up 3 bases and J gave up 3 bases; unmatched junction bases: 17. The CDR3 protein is CAWRLVMGRARIYEQYF. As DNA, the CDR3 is TGTGCCTGGAGACTCGTTATGGGGAGGGCGAGGATCTACGAGCAGTACTTC.

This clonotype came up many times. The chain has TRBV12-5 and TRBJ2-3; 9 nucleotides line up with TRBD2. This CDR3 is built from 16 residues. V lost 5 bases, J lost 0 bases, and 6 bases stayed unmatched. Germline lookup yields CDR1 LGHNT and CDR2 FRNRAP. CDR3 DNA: TGTGCTAGTGGTCAACCAACTAGCGGGAGCACAGATACGCAGTATTTT. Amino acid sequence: CASGQPTSGSTDTQYF.

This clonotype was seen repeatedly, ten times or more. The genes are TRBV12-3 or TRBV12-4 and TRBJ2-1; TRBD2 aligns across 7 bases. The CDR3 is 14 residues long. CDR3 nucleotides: TGTGCGTCGGAGGAGACTAGCAGTCACAATGAGCAGTTCTTC. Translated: CASEETSSHNEQFF.

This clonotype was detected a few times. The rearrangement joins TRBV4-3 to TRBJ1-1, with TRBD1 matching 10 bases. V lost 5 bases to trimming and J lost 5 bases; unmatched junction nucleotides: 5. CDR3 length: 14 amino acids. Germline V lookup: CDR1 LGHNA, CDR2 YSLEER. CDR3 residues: CASSYKGQGTEAFF. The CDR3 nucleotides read TGCGCCAGCAGCTATAAGGGACAGGGGACTGAAGCTTTCTTT.

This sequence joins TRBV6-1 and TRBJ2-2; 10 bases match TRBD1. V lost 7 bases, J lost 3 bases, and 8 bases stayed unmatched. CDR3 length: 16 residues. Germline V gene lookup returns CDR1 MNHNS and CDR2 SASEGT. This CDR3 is CASNMGTGVYTGELFF. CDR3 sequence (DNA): TGTGCCAGCAATATGGGGACAGGGGTTTACACCGGGGAGCTGTTTTTT.

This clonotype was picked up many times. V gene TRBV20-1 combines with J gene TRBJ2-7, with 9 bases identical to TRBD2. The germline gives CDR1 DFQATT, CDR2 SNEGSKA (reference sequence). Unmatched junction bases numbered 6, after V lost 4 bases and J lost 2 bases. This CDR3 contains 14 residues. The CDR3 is CSAIGREGTYEQYF. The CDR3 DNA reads TGCAGTGCTATAGGGCGGGAGGGGACCTACGAGCAGTACTTC.

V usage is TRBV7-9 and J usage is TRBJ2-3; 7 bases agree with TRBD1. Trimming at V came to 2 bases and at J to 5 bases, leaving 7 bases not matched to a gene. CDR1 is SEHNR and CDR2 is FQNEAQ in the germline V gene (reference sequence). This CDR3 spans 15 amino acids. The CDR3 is CASSLRRQGVDTQYF. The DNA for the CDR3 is TGTGCCAGCAGCTTACGTCGACAGGGTGTAGATACGCAGTATTTT. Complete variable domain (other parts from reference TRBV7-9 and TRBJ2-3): DTGVSQNPRHKITKRGQNVTFRCDPISEHNRLYWYRQTLGQGPEFLTYFQNEAQLEKSRLLSDRFSAERPKGSFSTLEIQRTEQGDSAMYLCASSLRRQGVDTQYFGPGTRLTVL.

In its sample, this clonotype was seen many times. CDR3 DNA sequence: TGTGCCACCAGCAAAGGGCATGGCTACACCTTC. Translation: CATSKGHGYTF. The chain is built from TRBV15 and TRBJ1-2; D unclear. CDR3 size: 11 residues. In germline, CDR1 is LNHNV, CDR2 YYDKDF (reference sequence). Trimming cost V 4 bases and J 6 bases, with 6 bases left between them.